These 16 T cell receptor delta chains were sequenced from one sample in a study of gamma-delta chains in newborns, infants, children. TCRdb re-called the reads using CATT. The repertoire holds 5,000 or so delta-chain clones, with around 3% as singletons. The specimen sequenced was blood. These receptors were collected from a child who was a newborn, infant or young child, either healthy, febrile or measles-vaccinated (not recorded which).

With regard to this clone: This could be a read error, since a much larger clone is one nucleotide away. Other nucleotide sequences in the sample specify the same CDR3. This chain connects TRDV2 to TRDJ2, with TRDD3 identical over 8 bases. CDR1 is GEAIGNYY, CDR2 EKD, per germline. The CDR3 totals 15 residues. Trimming cost V 0 bases and J 6 bases; bases outside gene matches: 5. CDR3 sequence: CACDTLGDFSAQLFF. In nucleotides, the CDR3 is TGTGCCTGTGACACCTTGGGGGATTTTTCAGCACAACTCTTCTTT.

Worth noting for this clone: The TCRdb protein comes from a much larger clone and disagrees with this DNA's translation at residue 11, likely due to a read error; the protein given here is derived from the DNA. V and J are TRAV29/DV5 and TRDJ2; 11 nucleotides align to TRDD3. The CDR3 is made up of 15 amino acids. The germline gives CDR1 NSMFDY, CDR2 ISSIKDK. The CDR3 protein is CAASWGIRLTVQLFF. The CDR3 coding sequence is TGTGCAGCAAGCTGGGGGATACGCTTGACAGTACAACTCTTCTTT.

As regards this clone: The mismatch at residue 5 between this DNA's translation and the TCRdb protein of a much larger clone likely reflects a read error; the protein shown is translated from the DNA. V and J are TRDV1 and TRDJ2; no clear D. The CDR3 is 15 residues long. The V gene's germline CDR1 is TSWWSYY and CDR2 QGS. V was cut by 5 bases and J by 4 bases, with 14 bases left in between. In DNA, the CDR3 is TGTGCTCTTGGGCAACATAGGGCTCGGACAGCACAACTCTTCTTT. Its translation: CALGQHRARTAQLFF.

As to this clone: Translating this DNA gives a protein that differs at residue 7 from the TCRdb one, which belongs to a much larger clone; a read error is likely, and the protein shown is this translation. The chain joins TRDV2 to TRDJ3, with D perhaps TRDD3 (5 bases). Germline-derived CDR1 and CDR2 are GEAIGNYY and EKD. The length of the CDR3 is 18 residues. CDR3: CACDVRTSTAWDPRQMFF. DNA for the CDR3: TGTGCCTGTGACGTCAGGACTTCGACCGCCTGGGACCCCCGACAGATGTTTTTC.

A note on this clone: This sequence is one base from a far larger clone and is likely a read error. Other DNA sequences within the sample encode an identical CDR3. The rearrangement links TRDV2 to TRDJ2; 9 bases agree with TRDD3. This CDR3 spans 14 amino acids. CDR1 and CDR2 from the germline V gene are GEAIGNYY and EKD. Here the CDR3 DNA reads TGTGCCTGCGACACCCTGGGGGATACAGCACAACTCTTCTTT. It yields the protein CACDTLGDTAQLFF.

The chain links TRDV1 to TRDJ3; 7 nucleotides align to TRDD3. With 0 bases clipped from V and 6 bases from J, the junction kept 5 bases outside the gene matches. Per the germline V gene, CDR1 is TSWWSYY and CDR2 is QGS. CDR3 length: 17 amino acids. CDR3 in amino acids: CALGELGDLLDTRQMFF. The DNA of the CDR3 is TGTGCTCTTGGGGAACTGGGGGATCTCCTGGACACCCGACAGATGTTTTTC.

In this sample, this clone is medium-sized. Other nucleotide sequences in the sample specify the same CDR3. V and J are TRDV2 and TRDJ3; 10 bases align to TRDD3. V trimming: 0 bases; J trimming: 0 bases; junction bases outside the gene matches: 16. The CDR3 loop spans 23 amino acids. Per germline, CDR1 GEAIGNYY and CDR2 EKD. CDR3 in amino acids: CACDTVQGTGGSLNSWDTRQMFF. As DNA, the CDR3 is TGTGCCTGTGACACCGTTCAGGGTACTGGGGGATCCCTTAACTCCTGGGACACCCGACAGATGTTTTTC.

This clone was detected only a few times. A far larger clone is one nucleotide away, so this likely arose from a read error. This same CDR3 is encoded by further DNA sequences in the sample. The genes are TRDV2 and TRDJ1; 8 bases are a match to TRDD3. Germline V gene lookup returns CDR1 GEAIGNYY and CDR2 EKD. The CDR3 totals 17 residues. DNA for the CDR3: TGCGCCTGTGACGCAGTTAACTGGGGGTTGTACACCGATAAACTCATCTTT. Translating gives CACDAVNWGLYTDKLIF.

About this clone: TCRdb's entry gives the protein of a much larger clone, which mismatches this DNA's translation at residue 13, likely from a read error; the protein reported here is translated from the DNA. This chain links TRDV2 with TRDJ3; TRDD3 aligns across 8 bases. The CDR3 is made up of 20 amino acids. From germline, CDR1 is GEAIGNYY and CDR2 EKD. The CDR3 sequence: CACDTVLWGMSSRDTRQMFF. The DNA of the CDR3 is TGTGCCTGTGACACCGTTCTGTGGGGGATGAGCTCCCGGGACACCCGACAGATGTTTTTC.

This clone has just a few counts. A much more abundant neighbour one base away suggests this may be a read error. The chain carries TRDV3 and TRDJ3; TRDD3 agrees at 8 bases. The germline CDR1 and CDR2 sequences are TVYSNPD and GDNSRS (reference sequence). This CDR3 spans 18 amino acids. Here the CDR3 DNA reads TGTGCCTTTGCCGACTGGGGGCCTAGCTCCCGGGACACCCGACAGATGTTTTTC. Its translation is CAFADWGPSSRDTRQMFF.

This clone was seen a few times. One base separates it from a far larger clone, so it is likely a read error. The sample holds other DNA sequences that translate to the same CDR3. The chain recombines TRDV2 with TRDJ3, with D possibly matching TRDD3 (6 bases). Germline-derived CDR1 and CDR2 are GEAIGNYY and EKD. The length of the CDR3 is 19 residues. V was cut by 0 bases and J by 0 bases, with 14 bases left in between. Written as DNA, the CDR3 is TGTGCCTGTGACACCTGGACCTGGGGAAACTCCTGGGACACCCGACAGATGTTTTTC. The encoded protein is CACDTWTWGNSWDTRQMFF.

A remark on this clone: The protein given by TCRdb reflects a much larger clone and differs at residue 12 from this DNA's translation, likely from a read error; the protein shown is the DNA's translation. The chain carries TRDV2 and TRDJ1, with a possible D match to TRDD3 (5 bases). This CDR3 is 17 amino acids long. CDR1 is GEAIGNYY, CDR2 EKD, per germline. CDR3 bases: TGCGCCTGTGACACCGGATTAGGGGGCCGACCGGGGGATAAACTCATCTTT. It translates to CACDTGLGGRPGDKLIF.

This clone was seen more than once but under ten times. The likely explanation is a read error, given a far larger clone one base away. Different DNA sequences within this sample yield the same CDR3. The gene calls are TRDV2 and TRDJ3; D gene ambiguous. The CDR3 is 19 amino acids. Germline V gene lookup returns CDR1 GEAIGNYY and CDR2 EKD. This chain's CDR3 is CACDTGTWPSSWDTRQMFF. CDR3 DNA: TGTGCCTGCGACACCGGGACCTGGCCGAGCTCCTGGGACACCCGACAGATGTTTTTC.

Judged by abundance, this clone is medium-sized. In the same sample, other DNA sequences code for this CDR3. This rearrangement joins TRDV1 to TRDJ2; weak D call: TRDD3 (6 bases). Trimming removed 0 bases at V and 4 bases at J, with 24 bases between. There are 20 residues in the CDR3. Looked up from germline, CDR1 is TSWWSYY and CDR2 is QGS. The CDR3 DNA reads TGTGCTCTTGGGGAACTATATGGGTGGGGGGAAACGCCACCGACAGCACAACTCTTCTTT. It is translated as CALGELYGWGETPPTAQLFF.

This chain joins TRDV2 and TRDJ3, with TRDD3 identical over 7 bases. Looked up from germline, CDR1 is GEAIGNYY and CDR2 is EKD. V was clipped by 0 bases and J by 0 bases; unmatched bases: 10. The CDR3 totals 20 residues. CDR3 in amino acids: CACDTVDGGLSSWDTRQMFF. The DNA of the CDR3 is TGTGCCTGTGACACCGTTGATGGGGGACTAAGCTCCTGGGACACCCGACAGATGTTTTTC.

A note on this clone: TCRdb's protein for this DNA is that of a much larger clone and differs from the translation at residue 12, likely a read error; the protein shown is the DNA translation. This chain links TRDV2 with TRDJ1; 9 nucleotides match TRDD3. The J segment lost 3 bases and the V segment lost 5 bases, leaving 15 bases of the junction unmatched. Germline loops: CDR1 GEAIGNYY, CDR2 EKD. The CDR3 consists of 17 residues. The chain's CDR3 is CACGLRVLGDHADKLIF. Here the CDR3 DNA reads TGTGCCTGTGGTCTCCGAGTACTGGGGGACCACGCCGATAAACTCATCTTT.